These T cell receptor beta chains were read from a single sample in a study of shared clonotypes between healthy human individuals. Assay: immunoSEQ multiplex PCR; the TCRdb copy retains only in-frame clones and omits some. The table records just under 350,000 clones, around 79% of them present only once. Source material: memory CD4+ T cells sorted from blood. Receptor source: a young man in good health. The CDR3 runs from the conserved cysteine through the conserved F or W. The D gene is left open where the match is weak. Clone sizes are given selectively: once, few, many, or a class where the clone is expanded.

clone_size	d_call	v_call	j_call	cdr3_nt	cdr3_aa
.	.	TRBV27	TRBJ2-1	TGTGCCAGCAGTTTACGGTGGACAGAGTACAATGAGCAGTTCTTC	CASSLRWTEYNEQFF
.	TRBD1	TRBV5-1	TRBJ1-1	TGCGCCAGCAGCTTACAGGGGGCGTCCGGGCTAACTGAAGCTTTCTTT	CASSLQGASGLTEAFF
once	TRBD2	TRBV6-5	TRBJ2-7	TGTGCCAGCAGCAGGACTAGCGGCCCCTACGAGCAGTACTTC	CASSRTSGPYEQYF
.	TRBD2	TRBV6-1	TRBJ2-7	TGTGCCAGCAGTGAAAGCGGGACTAGCGGCTACGAGCAGTACTTC	CASSESGTSGYEQYF
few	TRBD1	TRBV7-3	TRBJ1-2	TGTGCCAGCAGCTTCTGGACAGGCGTCAACTATGGCTACACCTTC	CASSFWTGVNYGYTF
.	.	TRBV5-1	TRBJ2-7	TGCGCCAGTAGCTTGACAGGAGAAATGTACGAGCAGTACTTC	CASSLTGEMYEQYF
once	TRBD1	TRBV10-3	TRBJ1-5	TGTGCCACTGGACAGGGGAGCAATCAGCCCCAGCATTTT	CATGQGSNQPQHF
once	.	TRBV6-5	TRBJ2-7	TGTGCCAGCAGCGAGGACAGCGTGTCCTACGAGCAGTACTTC	CASSEDSVSYEQYF
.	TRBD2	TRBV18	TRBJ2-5	TGTGCCAGCTCACCACGAAGGACTAGCGAAGAGACCCAGTACTTC	CASSPRRTSEETQYF
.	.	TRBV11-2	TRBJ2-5	TGTGCCAGCAGCTTAGGGACTCGAGGGGAGACCCAGTACTTC	CASSLGTRGETQYF
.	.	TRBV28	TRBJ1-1	TGTGCCAGCAGTCTCCCCTCGACTGAAGCTTTCTTT	CASSLPSTEAFF
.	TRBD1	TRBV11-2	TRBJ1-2	TGTGCCAGCGGGGGCAGGGGGCCCCGATATAACTATGGCTACACCTTC	CASGGRGPRYNYGYTF
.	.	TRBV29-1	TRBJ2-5	TGCAGCGTCCAAGCAGGGAGAGATGCTCTAGAGACCCAGTACTTC	CSVQAGRDALETQYF
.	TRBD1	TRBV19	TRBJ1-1	TGTGCCAGTAGTACAATTCAGGGGGTTTCTGAAGCTTTCTTT	CASSTIQGVSEAFF
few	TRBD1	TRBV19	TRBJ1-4	TGTGCCAGTAGGACCCGGGACAGACTTAATGAAAAACTGTTTTTT	CASRTRDRLNEKLFF
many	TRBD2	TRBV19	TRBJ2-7	TGTGCCAGTAGTATTTCGGGACTAGTAACGTACGAGCAGTACTTC	CASSISGLVTYEQYF
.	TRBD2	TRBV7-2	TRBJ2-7	TGTGCCAGCAGCTTAGTAGCGGGAGGGCCTTTACCCTACGAGCAGTACTTC	CASSLVAGGPLPYEQYF
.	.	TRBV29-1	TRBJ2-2	TGCAGCGCCCGGACGGGGACGAACACCGGGGAGCTGTTTTTT	CSARTGTNTGELFF
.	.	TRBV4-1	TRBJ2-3	TGCGCCAGCAGCAAACTATTGGGGGGAGCTAGCACAGATACGCAGTATTTT	CASSKLLGGASTDTQYF
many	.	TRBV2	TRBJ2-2	TGTGCCAGCAGTCCGGGAGAAAACACCGGGGAGCTGTTTTTT	CASSPGENTGELFF
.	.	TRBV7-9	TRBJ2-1	TGTGCCAGCCCACGCGGCGGGACCCACAATGAGCAGTTCTTC	CASPRGGTHNEQFF
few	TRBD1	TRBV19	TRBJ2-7	TGTGCCAGTAAAGAGGACAGGGGACGTTACGAGCAGTACTTC	CASKEDRGRYEQYF
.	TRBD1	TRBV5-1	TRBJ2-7	TGCGCCAGCAGCTTGGAAGGGACAGGGATCGACTACGAGCAGTACTTC	CASSLEGTGIDYEQYF
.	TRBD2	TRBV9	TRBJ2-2	TGTGCCAGCAGCGTCATAGCGGGAGGCCCTCCGATGGCCGGGGAGCTGTTTTTT	CASSVIAGGPPMAGELFF
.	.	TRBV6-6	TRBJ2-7	TGTGCCAGCAGTTACGCCCAGTACGAGCAGTACTTC	CASSYAQYEQYF
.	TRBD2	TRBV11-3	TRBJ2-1	TGTGCCAGCAGCTCGCAACCGGGACTAGAAACTTCTGAGCAGTTCTTC	CASSSQPGLETSEQFF
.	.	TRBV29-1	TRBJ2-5	TGCAGCGTTGGACTACCCCAAGAGACCCAGTACTTC	CSVGLPQETQYF
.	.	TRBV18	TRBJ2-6	TGTGCCAGCTCACCAAACAGGGCGAGCTCTGGGGCCAACGTCCTGACTTTC	CASSPNRASSGANVLTF
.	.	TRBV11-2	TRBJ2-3	TGTGCCAGCAGCTTAGCCCTAGCGCCCAGCACAGATACGCAGTATTTT	CASSLALAPSTDTQYF
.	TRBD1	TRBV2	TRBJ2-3	TGTGCCAGCTCCCCGGACAGGGTTGGCACAGATACGCAGTATTTT	CASSPDRVGTDTQYF
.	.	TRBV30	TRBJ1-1	TGTGCCTGGGGCGCCAAACAGGGAAGTGGAGCTTTCTTT	CAWGAKQGSGAFF
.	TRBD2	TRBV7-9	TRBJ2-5	TGTGCCAGCAGCTCAGGAGGCGGGAGGGGCGAGACCCAGTACTTC	CASSSGGGRGETQYF
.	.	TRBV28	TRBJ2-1	TGTGCCAGCAGCGGGAACTACAATGAGCAGTTCTTC	CASSGNYNEQFF
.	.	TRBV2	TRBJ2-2	TGTGCCAGCAGTGAAGAACAGGGTGGGAACACCGGGGAGCTGTTTTTT	CASSEEQGGNTGELFF
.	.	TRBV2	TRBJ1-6	TGTGCCAGCGTTGACGATAATTCACCCCTCCACTTT	CASVDDNSPLHF
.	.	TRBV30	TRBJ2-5	TGTGCCTGGATGAAACCCACAGGGCCGACCCAGTACTTC	CAWMKPTGPTQYF
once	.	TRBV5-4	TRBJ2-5	TGTGCCAGCAGCTTAGATTTGGAGACCCAGTACTTC	CASSLDLETQYF
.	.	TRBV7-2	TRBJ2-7	TGTGCCAGCAGCTTAGAGGGGCTAGCGTACTCCTACGAGCAGTACTTC	CASSLEGLAYSYEQYF
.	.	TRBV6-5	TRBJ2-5	TGTGCCAGCAGCCGCCCGACCGAAGAGACCCAGTACTTC	CASSRPTEETQYF
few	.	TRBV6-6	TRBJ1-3	TGTGCCAGCACGGTTGGCGAAAACACCATATATTTT	CASTVGENTIYF
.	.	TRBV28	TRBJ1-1	TGTGCCAGCAGCCCCTCGGGGGAGAACACTGAAGCTTTCTTT	CASSPSGENTEAFF
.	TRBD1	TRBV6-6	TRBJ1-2	TGTGCCAGCACAGACAGGGGATATGGCTACACCTTC	CASTDRGYGYTF
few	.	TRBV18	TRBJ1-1	TGTGCCAGCTCACCACCAGGGGGGAACACTGAAGCTTTCTTT	CASSPPGGNTEAFF
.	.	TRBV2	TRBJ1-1	TGTGCCAGCAATAAGGAGAGGAACACTGAAGCTTTCTTT	CASNKERNTEAFF
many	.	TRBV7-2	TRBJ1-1	TGTGCCAGCAGCTTAGCGCTAGGGGACGGAGGGACTGAAGCTTTCTTT	CASSLALGDGGTEAFF
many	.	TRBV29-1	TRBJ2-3	TGCAGCGTTGAAGGAGCCCACGGGTCAGATACGCAGTATTTT	CSVEGAHGSDTQYF
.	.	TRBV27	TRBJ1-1	TGTGCCAGCAGTTTATCGGCGTTGAACACTGAAGCTTTCTTT	CASSLSALNTEAFF
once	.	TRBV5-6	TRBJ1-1	TGTGCCAGCAGCTTGGTAGTCGGAAAAGGTACCGAGTCCGCTTTCTTT	CASSLVVGKGTESAFF
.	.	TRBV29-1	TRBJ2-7	TGCAGCGCGGGTATTTCCGCCTACGAGCAGTACTTC	CSAGISAYEQYF
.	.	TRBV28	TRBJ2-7	TGTGCCAGCAGCTTAGGGGGGTACGAGCAGTACTTC	CASSLGGYEQYF
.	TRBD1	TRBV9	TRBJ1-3	TGTGCCAGAAACAGGGGGTCTGGAAACACCATATATTTT	CARNRGSGNTIYF
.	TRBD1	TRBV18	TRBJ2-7	TGTGCCAGCTCACGACAGGGGACCAACTACGAGCAGTACTTC	CASSRQGTNYEQYF
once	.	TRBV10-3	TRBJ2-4	TGTGCCATCACAATCGACAGGAAAAACATTCAGTACTTC	CAITIDRKNIQYF
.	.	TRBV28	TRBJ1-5	TGTGCCAGCAGGGGGAAGGGAGACAGCGATCAGCCCCAGCATTTT	CASRGKGDSDQPQHF
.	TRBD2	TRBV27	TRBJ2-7	TGTGCCAGCAGATACAGCGGGACCGAGCTCTCCTACGAGCAGTACTTC	CASRYSGTELSYEQYF
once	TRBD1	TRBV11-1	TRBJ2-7	TGTGCCAGCAGCTGGGACAGGAGCTACGAGCAGTACTTC	CASSWDRSYEQYF
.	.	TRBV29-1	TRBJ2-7	TGCAGCGTTGGCAGACAGCCCTACGAGCAGTACTTC	CSVGRQPYEQYF
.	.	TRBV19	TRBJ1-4	TGTGCCCAGCAGATCGTACTTGGTGAAAAACTGTTTTTT	CAQQIVLGEKLFF
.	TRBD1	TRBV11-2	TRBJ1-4	TGTGCCAGCAGTGAGACAGGGGGCGAAAAACTGTTTTTT	CASSETGGEKLFF
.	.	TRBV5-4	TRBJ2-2	TGTGCCAGCAGCAGATCCGGGACCACCGGGGAGCTGTTTTTT	CASSRSGTTGELFF